The present T cell receptor (beta chain) was sequenced within a study of T cell responses to AZD1222 COVID-19 vaccine. Using immunoSEQ multiplex PCR, the repertoire was profiled, and TCRdb retains in-frame clones only, with some absent. The sample has around 110,000 clones; 85% to 95% are singletons. The germline V gene encodes CDR1 LNHDA and CDR2 SQIVND (reference sequence). Trimming removed 3 bases from V and 2 bases from J, with 13 bases in between. The CDR3 extends over 15 amino acids. Study-level results: Sampling that yielded the repertoires occurred only after the peak T cell response.

Worth noting for this clone: The antigen is not known.

The chain joins TRBV19 to TRBJ2-5; D possibly matches TRBD1 or TRBD2 (5 bases each). The sequence was obtained from an adult in good health. The input for sequencing was peripheral blood, taken on day 0 of AZD1222 vaccination. The CDR3 sequence: CASSIGGVWQETQYF. CDR3 in DNA: TGTGCCAGTAGTATTGGGGGAGTTTGGCAAGAGACCCAGTACTTC.